The clone carrying this T cell receptor (beta chain) appeared a single time. These data come from a study of PD-1 blockade in classical Hodgkin lymphoma. This CDR3 has 14 amino acids. V dropped 5 bases and J dropped 6; count of bases not matched to a gene: 9. Germline values: CDR1 SNHLY, CDR2 FYNNEI. All patients experienced relapse after autologous stem cell transplantation, and brentuximab vedotin exposure was variable. The data were produced by immunoSEQ multiplex PCR, yet TCRdb's version contains in-frame clones alone and is incomplete. The table shows about 97,000 clones, with around four fifths occurring only once.

The sequence derives from a human donor with classical Hodgkin lymphoma. Specimen: peripheral blood mononuclear cells (PBMCs), collected at baseline. The chain uses TRBV2 and TRBJ1-1, with 7 nucleotides matching TRBD1. The DNA for the CDR3 is TGTGCCAGCAGTCCATCAAGGGGGCGGGCTGAAGCTTTCTTT. Encoded protein: CASSPSRGRAEAFF.